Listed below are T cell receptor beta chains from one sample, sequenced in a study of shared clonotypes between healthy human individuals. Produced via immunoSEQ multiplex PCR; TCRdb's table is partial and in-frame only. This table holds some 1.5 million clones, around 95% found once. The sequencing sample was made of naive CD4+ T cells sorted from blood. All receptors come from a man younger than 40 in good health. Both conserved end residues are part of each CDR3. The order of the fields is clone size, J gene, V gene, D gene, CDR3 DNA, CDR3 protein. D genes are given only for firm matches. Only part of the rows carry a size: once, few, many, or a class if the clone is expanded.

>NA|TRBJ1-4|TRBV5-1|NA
TGCGCCAGCAGTGTGGGGGCAACTAATGAAAAACTGTTTTTT
CASSVGATNEKLFF
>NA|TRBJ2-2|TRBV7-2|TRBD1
TGTGCCGCCCAGGGGGACACCGGGGAGCTGTTTTTT
CAAQGDTGELFF
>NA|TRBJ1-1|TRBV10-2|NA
TGCGCCAGCAGGAGAGGAACCGAAGCTTTCTTT
CASRRGTEAFF
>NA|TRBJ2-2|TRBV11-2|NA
TGTGCCAGCAGCTTAGTCTCCGGTACCGGGGAGCTGTTTTTT
CASSLVSGTGELFF
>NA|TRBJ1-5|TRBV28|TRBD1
TGTGCCAGCAGGGTGGCGGGACAGGCTAGCAATCAGCCCCAGCATTTT
CASRVAGQASNQPQHF
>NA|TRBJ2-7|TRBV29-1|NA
TGCAGCGTTGTTGGAGGGCAGGGCATGCAGCAGTACTTC
CSVVGGQGMQQYF
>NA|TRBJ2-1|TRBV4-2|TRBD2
TGTGCCAGCAGCCAAGGCAGCGGGAGGGTATCCTACAATGAGCAGTTCTTC
CASSQGSGRVSYNEQFF
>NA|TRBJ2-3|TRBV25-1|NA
TGTGCCAGCAGTGATCGAGCGGGCGCGGGTACAGATACGCAGTATTTT
CASSDRAGAGTDTQYF
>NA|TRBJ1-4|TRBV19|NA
TGTGCCAGTAGTATAGGGAGACTGGGAGAAAAACTGTTTTTT
CASSIGRLGEKLFF
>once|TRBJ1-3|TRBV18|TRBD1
TGTGCCAGCTCAACAACACAGGGGCGCACAGAATCTGGAAACACCATATATTTT
CASSTTQGRTESGNTIYF
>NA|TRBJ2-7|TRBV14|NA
TGTGCCAGCAGCCAAGTTTTCCCCCCGGACAGAGCGATATACGAGCAGTACTTC
CASSQVFPPDRAIYEQYF
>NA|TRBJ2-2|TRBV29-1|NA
TGCAGCGTGCAGGCCAGGAACACCGGGGAGCTGTTTTTT
CSVQARNTGELFF
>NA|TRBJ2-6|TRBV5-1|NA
TGCGCCAGCAGCCCTGTAAACTCTGGGGCCAACGTCCTGACTTTC
CASSPVNSGANVLTF
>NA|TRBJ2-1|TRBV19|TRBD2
TGTGCCAGTATATATCCCGGGAGGCTGGGTGAGCAGTTCTTC
CASIYPGRLGEQFF
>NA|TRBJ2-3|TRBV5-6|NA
TGTGCCAGCAGCTTCCTCGGGGATCTGGGTACGCAGTATTTT
CASSFLGDLGTQYF
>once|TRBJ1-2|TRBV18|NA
TGTGCCAGCTCACCCGAAGCACCTTTCGGCTATGGCTACACCTTC
CASSPEAPFGYGYTF
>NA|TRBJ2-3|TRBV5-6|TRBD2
TGTGCCAGCAGCTTGTCGGCGTCGGGAGGGTACACAGATACGCAGTATTTT
CASSLSASGGYTDTQYF
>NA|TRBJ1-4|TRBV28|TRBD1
TGTGCCAGCAGGCCGGGGGGGGACAGATTTAATGAAAAACTGTTTTTT
CASRPGGDRFNEKLFF
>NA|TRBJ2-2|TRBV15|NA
TGTGCCACCAGCAGCCCGGTCTTACACATCGGGGAGCTGTTTTTT
CATSSPVLHIGELFF
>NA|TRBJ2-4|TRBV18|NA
TGTGCCAGCTCACCAAACCGGGACCTCCAGTACTTC
CASSPNRDLQYF
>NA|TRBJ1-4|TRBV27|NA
TGTGCCAGCAGTTCGGGGGGGATGGTTGGAAAACTGTTTTTT
CASSSGGMVGKLFF
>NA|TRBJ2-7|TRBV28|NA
TGTGCCAGCAGTTTTGTATACGAGCAGTACTTC
CASSFVYEQYF
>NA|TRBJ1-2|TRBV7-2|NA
TGTGCCAGCAGCTGGGACACCTATGGCTACACCTTC
CASSWDTYGYTF
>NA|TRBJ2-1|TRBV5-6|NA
TGTGCCAGCAGCCCTCCTAGGTCCTACAATGAGCAGTTCTTC
CASSPPRSYNEQFF
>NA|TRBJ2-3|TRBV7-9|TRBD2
TGTGCCAGCAGCAAGACTAGCGGGACTACAGATACGCAGTATTTT
CASSKTSGTTDTQYF
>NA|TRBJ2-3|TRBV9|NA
TGTGCCAGCAGCGTAGCTACCCGGGGTCCCGCAGATACGCAGTATTTT
CASSVATRGPADTQYF